The clone carrying this T cell receptor (beta chain) occurred a few times. Its cognate antigen is unknown. The sample belongs to a study of T cell repertoires in cytomegalovirus infection. In TCRdb, the reads were re-called with MiXCR into one record per CDR3 protein. The sample contains roughly 920,000 distinct CDR3 sequences, roughly 30% of which appear only once. Germline assignment: CDR1 SEHNR and CDR2 FQNEAQ (reference sequence). The CDR3 loop spans 14 amino acids. Trimming at V came to 6 bases and at J to 4 bases, leaving 5 bases not matched to a gene. This chain joins TRBV7-9 and TRBJ2-3, with 9 bases matching TRBD1. The sequence was obtained from a human donor in good health (CMV status not recorded). Some clones in this sample may be carry-over from other donors' samples. Sequences were derived from cultured CD8+ T cells from PBMCs, sampled from culture after CMV antigen stimulation. CDR3 amino acids: CASSGTGFADTQYF. In DNA, the CDR3 is TGTGCCAGCAGTGGGACAGGGTTCGCAGATACGCAGTATTTT.